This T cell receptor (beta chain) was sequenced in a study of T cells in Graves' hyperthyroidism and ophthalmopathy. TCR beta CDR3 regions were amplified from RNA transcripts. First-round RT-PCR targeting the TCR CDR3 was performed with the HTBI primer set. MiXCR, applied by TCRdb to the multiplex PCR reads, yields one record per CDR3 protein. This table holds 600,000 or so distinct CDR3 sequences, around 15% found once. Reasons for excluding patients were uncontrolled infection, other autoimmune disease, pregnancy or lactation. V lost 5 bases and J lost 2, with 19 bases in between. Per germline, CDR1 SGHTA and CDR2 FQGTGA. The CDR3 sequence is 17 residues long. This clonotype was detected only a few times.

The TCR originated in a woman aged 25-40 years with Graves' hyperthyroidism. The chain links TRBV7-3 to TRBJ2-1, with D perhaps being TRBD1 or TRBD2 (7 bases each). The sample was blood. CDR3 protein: CASSPSGGRGPYNEQFF. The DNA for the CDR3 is TGTGCCAGCAGCCCATCTGGTGGGAGGGGGCCCTACAATGAGCAGTTCTTC.